This TCR beta chain was captured in a study of T cells in Graves' hyperthyroidism and ophthalmopathy. This CDR3 contains 13 residues. CDR1 WNHNN and CDR2 SYGVQD come from the germline V gene (reference sequence). Between the trimmed V and J ends, which lost 3 bases and 2 bases, there was a span of 7 bases. Template material for amplifying TCR beta CDR3 regions consisted of RNA transcripts. A first-round RT-PCR of the TCR CDR3 used the HTBI primer set. Each CDR3 protein gets one entry after TCRdb re-called the multiplex PCR reads with MiXCR. The sample contains about 350,000 distinct CDR3 sequences, 15% to 20% of which appear only once. This clonotype was observed many times.

This clonotype was sampled from a woman aged 35 to 49 with Graves' ophthalmopathy. This chain joins TRBV10-1 and TRBJ1-1; no reliable D call. The sequenced material came from blood. For the CDR3, the DNA is TGCGCCAGCAGTGAAGAAATAAACACTGAAGCTTTCTTT. Translating gives CASSEEINTEAFF.